This T cell receptor beta chain is drawn from a study of blood T cells in healthy people across ages. Study context: Per two T cells, about one barcoded beta molecule was captured through template switching.

This clonotype has just a few counts. Antigen: not known. This may arise from a read error, as a much more abundant clone is one base away. General study points: The percentage of naive T cells correlated strongly with TCR beta diversity. Unsorted PBMC input precluded a conclusive naive versus antigen-experienced comparison.

It was with a sample-barcoded 5' primer and a J-beta primer mix that a second PCR of about 6 to 11 cycles was run. CDR3-containing paired-end reads numbered at least 2.5 million in each sample. MiXCR, run by TCRdb on the 5' RACE reads, gives a single entry per CDR3 protein. This sample has around 870,000 distinct CDR3 sequences, with less than 35% found just once. This CDR3 has 13 residues. The V end lost 3 bases, the J end lost 7 bases, and 14 bases lay between the germline ends. The V gene's germline CDR1 is SGHRS and CDR2 YFSETQ. The sample consisted of blood. This TCR was sampled from a woman older than 75 in good health. The chain joins TRBV5-1 to TRBJ2-7; a possible D gene is TRBD1 (5 bases). The DNA for the CDR3 is TGCGCCAGCAGCTCGACCAGGGATCATGAGCAGTACTTC. This sequence encodes CASSSTRDHEQYF.